The following is a T cell receptor beta chain sequence with its context. This clonotype has a count of ten or more. There is no known antigen for this receptor. Qualities for individual bases were not recorded, and no much larger clone is one base off. The cysteine opens and the phenylalanine closes a CDR3 of 13 amino acids. This entry keeps only the CDR3 DNA: 39 bases, framed from base 1. Deletion took 2 bases off V and 4 bases off J, with a span of 8 bases between the germline ends. For CDR1 and CDR2, the germline V gene (reference sequence) lists LGHDT and YNNKEL. The library was prepared using multiplex PCR. Sequencer: Illumina HiSeq 4000. iRepertoire HTBI primers and Arm-PCR amplification of CDR3 regions were used to construct TCR beta libraries. Before sequencing, the PCR products went through gel purification. As for the authors' bioinformatics: A total of fewer than 65 TRBV and 14 TRBJ segments were identified across samples and were used for gene usage analysis of CDR3 amino acid clonotypes. Filtered high-quality paired reads were merged into contigs using COPE and FqMerger. BLAST was used to align contigs to IMGT TRBV, TRBD and TRBJ reference genes, and CDR3 was defined according to IMGT. Highly expanded clones were defined as clonotypes with a frequency above 0.1%. Repertoire diversity was measured by Shannon entropy, and V-J evenness by the Gini coefficient. Public clonotypes were defined as clonotypes shared by more than one individual. TCRdb reprocessed the public reads (quality trimming at Q25 with fastp, clone calling with MiXCR) and kept in-frame beta chains. Rows merge per CDR3 protein into single entries with the most common DNA and genes. The V and J calls, along with clone size, are taken from TCRdb and not from the paper's own processing. The sample contains some 330,000 distinct CDR3 sequences, approximately 25% of them found a single time. The ten largest clones add up to approximately 27% of the sample.

These data come from a study of regulatory T cells in long-lasting Graves disease (dated by TCRdb to the early 2020s). A note on the overall study: Persistent Graves' disease was defined as antithyroid drug treatment for over 5 years with persistently positive TSH receptor autoantibodies. Persistent Graves' disease patients were compared with newly diagnosed Graves' disease patients by peripheral blood TCR sequencing and RNA sequencing. The study was registered as a clinical trial and conducted in China. A total of roughly 35 samples underwent TCR sequencing: approximately 13 from persistent and approximately 20 from newly diagnosed Graves' disease patients. On average, persistent Graves' disease patients in the clinical cohort had been on antithyroid drugs for around 9.5 years. Findings and caveats that apply to the study as a whole: Patients with persistent disease shared more public clonotypes (fewer than 3,000) than newly diagnosed patients did (roughly 970). Only peripheral blood was studied, because thyroid tissue, the primary lesion, was inaccessible. Compared with newly diagnosed patients, persistent Graves' disease patients had lower TCR Shannon entropy and fewer highly expanded clones, which suggests clonal expansion. As a limitation, the authors acknowledged that the small sample size may reduce accuracy. Preferential use of TRBV28, TRBJ1-2 and TRBJ2-5 was observed in persistent disease, whereas TRBV20-1 and TRBJ2-1 were favored in newly diagnosed disease. Sequencing and analysis were limited to the TCR beta chain.

Taken with the paper, the label for time point translates to: persistent/refractory GD, antithyroid drugs over 5 years with positive TRAb. For both TCR sequencing and RNA sequencing, RNA was extracted from PBMCs using TRIzol. The diagnosis of Graves' disease followed American Thyroid Association guidelines. Recruitment of patients was carried out at an endocrinology department in Xi'an, China. Each patient gave approximately 10 milliliters of peripheral blood, collected in an EDTA anticoagulant tube. PBMCs were isolated by Ficoll Paque Plus density gradient separation without further T cell sorting. RNA quality was checked with an Agilent 2100 Bioanalyzer and agarose gel, and concentration with a NanoDrop 2000.

The sequencing here drew on peripheral blood mononuclear cells (PBMCs), taken when the disease was refractory, from a patient treated with antithyroid drugs. The chain was built from TRBV3-1 and TRBJ2-5, with the identity of the D gene unclear. This sequence originates from a woman between 40 and 55 years old with Graves disease. Donor details come from another sample of the same person, matched by shared clones. This receptor carries the CDR3 CASSQIVRETQYF. In nucleotides, the sequence is TGTGCCAGCAGCCAAATAGTAAGAGAGACCCAGTACTTC.